The 25 T cell receptor beta chains below come from one sample, sequenced in a study of spatial heterogeneity in lung cancer. TCRdb reanalysed the 5' RACE reads using MiXCR and keeps one entry per CDR3 protein. Among roughly 120,000 distinct CDR3 sequences listed, 12% were seen once. As to time point: blood at routine non-recurrence follow-up after resection. Whole RNA obtained from tumor, nontumor lung or frozen PBMC underwent sequencing without sorting. This material consisted of PBMCs, taken at follow-up. The receptors were gathered from a male donor with early-stage non-small cell lung cancer.

This clonotype was counted between two and nine times. The chain links TRBV20-1 to TRBJ2-3, with 8 bases lining up with TRBD1. The germline V gene has CDR1 DFQATT and CDR2 SNEGSKA (reference sequence). Unmatched junction bases numbered 9, after V lost 4 bases and J lost 3 bases. The CDR3 sequence is 15 residues long. The CDR3 region is CSAITVTGVTDTQYF. The CDR3 region has the DNA TGCAGTGCTATAACAGTGACAGGGGTAACAGATACGCAGTATTTT.

This clonotype was detected many times. V and J are TRBV6-5 and TRBJ1-1; 7 positions match TRBD1. Trimming at V came to 6 bases and at J to 4 bases, leaving 2 bases not matched to a gene. CDR3 size: 12 residues. Per germline, CDR1 MNHEY and CDR2 SVGAGI. For the CDR3, the DNA is TGTGCCAGCAGGACAGGGTCCACTGAAGCTTTCTTT. Protein product: CASRTGSTEAFF.

This clonotype has at least ten counts. CDR3 bases: TGTGCCAGCAGTGAGGGCGAGGGTACGCAGTATTTT. This encodes CASSEGEGTQYF. The chain is built from TRBV6-4 and TRBJ2-3; D may be TRBD2 (5 bases). The germline V gene has CDR1 MRHNA and CDR2 SNTAGT. The CDR3 runs to 12 residues. V was clipped by 3 bases and J by 8 bases, with 9 bases between them.

This clonotype was observed a handful of times. The chain employs TRBV20-1 and TRBJ2-3; TRBD2 might be the D (7 bases). V was cut by 5 bases and J by 6 bases, with 21 bases left in between. The CDR3 is made up of 15 amino acids. Germline CDR1 DFQATT, CDR2 SNEGSKA (reference sequence). The CDR3 region has the DNA TGCAGTGCTCCACCGGTCGGGGGGACACGGGATACGCAGTATTTT. Translation gives CSAPPVGGTRDTQYF.

This clonotype appeared a few times. At one end, the junction sequence differs from germline, possibly due to a read error. For the CDR3, the DNA is TGTGCTAGCAGCCCGACGCGGGGCAGGGAGCTGTTTTTT. This encodes CASSPTRGRELFF. V gene TRBV7-7 combines with J gene TRBJ2-2; TRBD2 might be the D (6 bases). Germline-derived CDR1 and CDR2 are SSHAT and FNYEAQ (reference sequence). The CDR3 is 13 amino acids.

This clonotype ranks as medium-sized. This chain links TRBV6-5 with TRBJ2-1, with TRBD1 matching over 8 bases. This CDR3 region has 14 residues. J lost 6 bases, V lost 6 bases, and 7 bases had no gene match. Germline V gene sequence: CDR1 MNHEY, CDR2 SVGAGI. The CDR3 coding sequence is TGTGCCAGCAGAGGACAGGGAGAATCCAATGAGCAGTTCTTC. The encoded protein is CASRGQGESNEQFF.

The CDR3, as DNA: TGTGCCAGCACCCCTACCTACGAGCAGTACTTC. It translates to CASTPTYEQYF. The chain uses TRBV27 and TRBJ2-7; D gene unclear. The CDR3 length is 11 residues. The ends were cut back, 7 bases at V and 2 bases at J, with 6 bases in the middle. The V gene's germline CDR1 is MNHEY and CDR2 SMNVEV (reference sequence).

This clonotype was observed at least ten times. The chain joins TRBV6-5 to TRBJ2-3; no reliable D call. The germline CDR1 and CDR2 sequences are MNHEY and SVGAGI. With 6 bases removed from V and 0 bases from J, the gap between germline ends came to 7 bases. This CDR3 contains 13 residues. CDR3 in amino acids: CASRLGSTDTQYF. The DNA for the CDR3 is TGTGCCAGCAGACTCGGTAGCACAGATACGCAGTATTTT.

The table lists this clonotype with a few counts. V and J are TRBV4-1 and TRBJ2-3, with 9 bases lining up with TRBD1. CDR3 length equals 16 residues. V was clipped by 4 bases and J by 4 bases; unmatched bases: 9. CDR1 and CDR2 (germline): MGHRA, YSYEKL. The CDR3 sequence: CASSRLPGQGPDTQYF. Written as DNA, the CDR3 is TGCGCCAGCAGCCGCCTACCGGGACAGGGACCAGATACGCAGTATTTT.

This clonotype was seen repeatedly, ten times or more. The chain has TRBV7-9 and TRBJ2-3, with 8 bases fitting TRBD2. CDR3 length: 15 amino acids. V trimming: 3 bases; J trimming: 3 bases; junction bases outside the gene matches: 5. Germline CDR1 reads SEHNR; CDR2 reads FQNEAQ (reference sequence). CDR3 bases: TGTGCCAGCAGCTTGGGACTAGGGCTGACAGATACGCAGTATTTT. This gives the protein CASSLGLGLTDTQYF.

The J gene is TRBJ2-3, the V gene TRBV5-1; D is uncertain. The CDR3 is 13 amino acids. V was trimmed by 4 bases and J by 2 bases, leaving 8 bases between them. In germline, CDR1 is SGHRS, CDR2 YFSETQ. The CDR3 DNA reads TGCGCCAGCAGCAACCGAGTCACAGATACGCAGTATTTT. This gives the protein CASSNRVTDTQYF.

This clonotype was seen a handful of times. CDR3 sequence (DNA): TGTGCCAGTATCGGGGCCACGAGCAATCAGCCCCAGCATTTT. It is translated as CASIGATSNQPQHF. V is TRBV19 and J is TRBJ1-5; possible D gene TRBD1, 5 bases. CDR3 length equals 14 residues. Trimming pared 7 bases from V and 1 base from J, leaving 11 bases between. Germline V CDR1 and CDR2: LNHDA, SQIVND (reference sequence).

The CDR3 here is CSASRDVSNQPQHF. As DNA, the CDR3 is TGCAGTGCTAGCCGGGACGTTAGCAATCAGCCCCAGCATTTT. The chain links TRBV20-1 to TRBJ1-5, with D tentatively TRBD1 (5 bases). CDR3 length equals 14 residues. The V gene lost 3 bases and the J gene lost 0 bases, with 9 bases spanning the gap. From germline, CDR1 is DFQATT and CDR2 SNEGSKA (reference sequence).

The sample holds many counts of this clonotype. This sequence joins TRBV14 and TRBJ1-4, with D uncertain. CDR1 is SGHDN, CDR2 FVKESK, per germline. Trimming took off 1 base at V and 7 bases at J, with 7 bases between the two ends. The CDR3 totals 13 residues. The CDR3 DNA reads as TGTGCCAGCAGCCAAGTTCTTTTTGAAAAACTGTTTTTT. This codes for CASSQVLFEKLFF. Looking up the rest from reference TRBV14 and TRBJ1-4 gives the full variable domain: EAGVTQFPSHSVIEKGQTVTLRCDPISGHDNLYWYRRVMGKEIKFLLHFVKESKQDESGMPNNRFLAERTGGTYSTLKVQPAELEDSGVYFCASSQVLFEKLFFGSGTQLSVL.

The chain joins TRBV20-1 to TRBJ1-6; tentative D call: TRBD1 (5 bases). CDR3 length: 14 residues. Germline V gene data show CDR1 as DFQATT and CDR2 as SNEGSKA (reference sequence). Trimming stripped 5 bases from V and 7 bases from J, with 15 bases between. Here the CDR3 reads CSASWGTFNSPLHF. The CDR3, as DNA: TGCAGTGCTTCTTGGGGGACCTTCAATTCACCCCTCCACTTT.

This clonotype was observed at least ten times. The gene calls are TRBV29-1 and TRBJ1-1; D is ambiguous. This CDR3 spans 13 amino acids. Trimming cost V 4 bases and J 0 bases, with 9 bases left between them. Germline lookup yields CDR1 SQVTM and CDR2 ANQGSEA. The CDR3 coding sequence is TGCAGCGTTGTTAAGGTGCTGAACACTGAAGCTTTCTTT. Its translation is CSVVKVLNTEAFF.

The table lists this clonotype with a few counts. This chain joins TRBV7-6 and TRBJ1-5; no definite D call. The CDR3 is 17 amino acids. Germline V CDR1 and CDR2: SGHVS, FNYEAQ. Trimming stripped 5 bases from V and 2 bases from J, with 19 bases between. The DNA for the CDR3 is TGTGCCAGCAGCCTTTGGGCCGCGGGAACGGGCAATCAGCCCCAGCATTTT. This encodes CASSLWAAGTGNQPQHF.

This clonotype was picked up a small number of times. This rearrangement joins TRBV14 to TRBJ2-7; possible D gene TRBD2, 5 bases. Germline V gene sequence: CDR1 SGHDN, CDR2 FVKESK. The CDR3 has 13 residues. V gave up 4 bases and J gave up 6 bases, with 13 bases separating them. DNA of the CDR3: TGTGCCAGCAGCCCCGCGGGCCTAGGCGAGCAGTACTTC. Its protein product is CASSPAGLGEQYF.

The chain joins TRBV24-1 to TRBJ1-2; no reliable D call. CDR3 length: 13 amino acids. CDR1 and CDR2 from the germline V gene are KGHDR and SFDVKD. With 2 bases removed from V and 12 bases from J, the gap between germline ends came to 15 bases. CDR3 bases: TGTGCCACCAGTGATTCGCGCGGGTTTCATCACACCTTC. Amino acid sequence: CATSDSRGFHHTF.

This clonotype was seen more than once but under ten times. The rearrangement joins TRBV2 to TRBJ1-2; possibly TRBD1 for D (6 bases). V was pared by 3 bases and J by 7 bases, with 12 bases between. The CDR3 spans 13 residues. From germline, CDR1 is SNHLY and CDR2 FYNNEI. CDR3 residues: CASSEDRFGGYTF. CDR3 bases: TGTGCCAGCAGTGAGGACAGATTCGGTGGCTACACCTTC.

This clonotype was seen repeatedly, ten times or more. This chain links TRBV20-1 with TRBJ2-3, with a weak D call TRBD2 (5 bases). CDR3 length equals 14 residues. The germline CDR1 and CDR2 sequences are DFQATT and SNEGSKA (reference sequence). The V end lost 8 bases, the J end lost 6 bases, and 21 bases lay between the germline ends. DNA for the CDR3: TGCAGTCCCCCCCAAGCGGCTAGAGGGGATACGCAGTATTTT. Translating gives CSPPQAARGDTQYF.

This clonotype was detected only a few times. The V call is TRBV12-3 or TRBV12-4, the J call TRBJ1-1; D not resolved. Between the trimmed V and J ends, which lost 3 bases and 2 bases, there was a span of 13 bases. The CDR3 sequence is 15 residues long. CDR3 residues: CASSFELGINTEAFF. CDR3 sequence (DNA): TGTGCCAGCAGTTTTGAGCTGGGGATTAACACTGAAGCTTTCTTT.

A few counts support this clonotype. The gene calls are TRBV5-1 and TRBJ2-5, with 11 bases matching TRBD2. Trimming cost V 3 bases and J 5 bases; bases outside gene matches: 6. The CDR3 spans 15 residues. Germline V gives CDR1 SGHRS, CDR2 YFSETQ. Here the CDR3 reads CASSYSGGAEETQYF. The CDR3 DNA follows: TGCGCCAGCAGCTATAGCGGGGGGGCAGAGGAGACCCAGTACTTC.

The rearrangement joins TRBV2 to TRBJ2-7; D possibly uses TRBD1 or TRBD2 (5 bases each). Germline V gene sequence: CDR1 SNHLY, CDR2 FYNNEI. The V end was cut by 7 bases, the J end by 0 bases, with 13 bases between. The CDR3 runs to 14 residues. Here the CDR3 reads CASIRDVSSYEQYF. The CDR3 nucleotides are TGTGCCAGCATTAGGGACGTAAGCTCCTACGAGCAGTACTTC.

This clonotype was observed at least ten times. The chain links TRBV7-9 to TRBJ1-6; the D is unclear. There are 12 residues in the CDR3. Germline V CDR1 and CDR2: SEHNR, FQNEAQ (reference sequence). V lost 5 bases to trimming and J lost 9 bases, with 8 bases between them. The CDR3 reads CASSQTPSPLHF. CDR3 DNA sequence: TGTGCCAGCAGCCAGACTCCTTCACCCCTCCACTTT.